This T cell receptor beta chain was documented in a study of blood T cell repertoires in COVID-19. Study overall: In each case, the material was cDNA or gDNA derived from T cells, B-cell-depleted T cells, or PBMCs.

This CDR3 comprises 15 residues. From germline, CDR1 is SGDLS and CDR2 YYNGEE. Trimming removed 0 bases from V and 3 bases from J, with 9 bases in between. Assay used: immunoSEQ multiplex PCR; TCRdb lists only in-frame clones, some missing. Found here are 200,000 to 250,000 clones, 85% to 90% of them singletons; the top ten hold around 0.8%. Source material: PBMCs or T cells enriched from blood (not recorded which). This receptor was obtained from a man aged 50 to 59 who had been exposed to COVID-19. V and J are TRBV9 and TRBJ2-2, with a possible D match to TRBD2 (5 bases). CDR3 coding DNA: TGTGCCAGCAGCGTAGCTCTGCGGGACACCGGGGAGCTGTTTTTT. Its translation: CASSVALRDTGELFF.